Below, 29 T cell receptor beta chains from the same sample are listed, as sequenced in a study of cytomegalovirus exposure and HLA in healthy donors. The PCR employed 60 Vbeta primers together with 13 Jbeta primers. Generated by immunoSEQ multiplex PCR, the TCRdb table keeps only in-frame clones and is missing some. The table lists under 200,000 clones, about four fifths of them singletons. Sequencing was done on a sample of PBMCs. These receptors were taken from a woman younger than 30 in good health and CMV-seronegative.

The chain couples TRBV6-1 to TRBJ2-3, with 11 positions matching TRBD2. Germline-derived CDR1 and CDR2 are MNHNS and SASEGT. J gave up 2 bases and V 2 bases, and 9 bases lay outside the gene matches. This CDR3 comprises 18 residues. This chain's CDR3 is CASSELKGLADDTDTQYF. As DNA, the CDR3 is TGTGCCAGCAGTGAACTCAAGGGACTAGCGGACGACACAGATACGCAGTATTTT.

The rearrangement joins TRBV11-2 to TRBJ1-6; 8 nucleotides align to TRBD1. Per the germline V gene, CDR1 is SGHAT and CDR2 is FQNNGV. Unmatched junction bases numbered 9, after V lost 4 bases and J lost 10 bases. The CDR3 loop spans 15 amino acids. In DNA form, the CDR3 reads TGTGCCAGCAGCTCCGGGACAGGCGTAAACTCACCCCTCCACTTT. This translates into CASSSGTGVNSPLHF.

V and J are TRBV28 and TRBJ1-2; D is unresolved. Trimming removed 5 bases at V and 3 bases at J, with 19 bases between. CDR3 length: 16 residues. Germline assignment: CDR1 MDHEN and CDR2 SYDVKM. This chain's CDR3 is CASSPPGGWRDYGYTF. The CDR3 bases are TGTGCCAGCAGTCCCCCGGGAGGCTGGAGGGACTATGGCTACACCTTC.

This chain joins TRBV7-2 and TRBJ1-2; 9 bases fit TRBD1. The CDR3 sequence is 15 residues long. Germline V gene sequence: CDR1 SGHTA, CDR2 FQGNSA. Trimming removed 5 bases from V and 3 bases from J; junction bases left unmatched: 7. In DNA form, the CDR3 reads TGTGCCAGCAGCCTCCGGACAGGGGTTGACTATGGCTACACCTTC. Its translation is CASSLRTGVDYGYTF. Full variable domain (missing parts from reference TRBV7-2 and TRBJ1-2): GAGVSQSPSNKVTEKGKDVELRCDPISGHTALYWYRQSLGQGLEFLIYFQGNSAPDKSGLPSDRFSAERTGGSVSTLTIQRTQQEDSAVYLCASSLRTGVDYGYTFGSGTRLTVV.

This sequence joins TRBV13 and TRBJ2-7; TRBD2 agrees at 10 bases. In germline, CDR1 is PRHDT, CDR2 FYEKMQ (reference sequence). Trimming removed 6 bases from V and 5 bases from J; junction bases left unmatched: 10. There are 15 residues in the CDR3. The CDR3 sequence: CASRSLAGDPHEQYF. CDR3 in DNA: TGTGCCAGCAGGTCTCTAGCGGGAGACCCCCACGAGCAGTACTTC. The entire variable domain, with the rest obtained from reference TRBV13 and TRBJ2-7, is as follows: AAGVIQSPRHLIKEKRETATLKCYPIPRHDTVYWYQQGPGQDPQFLISFYEKMQSDKGSIPDRFSAQQFSDYHSELNMSSLELGDSALYFCASRSLAGDPHEQYFGPGTRLTVT.

The V and J genes are TRBV5-1 and TRBJ2-2, with 8 positions matching TRBD2. V trimming: 0 bases; J trimming: 3 bases; junction bases outside the gene matches: 4. The CDR3 consists of 16 residues. Per germline, CDR1 SGHRS and CDR2 YFSETQ. The CDR3 here is CASSLGASGHTGELFF. For the CDR3, the DNA is TGCGCCAGCAGCTTGGGTGCTAGCGGGCACACCGGGGAGCTGTTTTTT.

The genes are TRBV19 and TRBJ1-1, with 9 bases fitting TRBD1. V was pared by 4 bases and J by 1 base, with 7 bases of the junction left unmatched. Per germline, CDR1 LNHDA and CDR2 SQIVND (reference sequence). This CDR3 region has 16 residues. The CDR3 region has the DNA TGTGCCAGTAGTAAACCGGGACAGGGCTCGAACACTGAAGCTTTCTTT. Encoded protein: CASSKPGQGSNTEAFF.

In this sample, this clone turned up a few times. The chain recombines TRBV7-9 with TRBJ2-1, with a tentative D call TRBD2 (7 bases). CDR1 and CDR2 (germline): SEHNR, FQNEAQ (reference sequence). CDR3 length: 15 amino acids. Trimming pared 5 bases from V and 5 bases from J, leaving 16 bases between. The CDR3 DNA is TGTGCCAGCAGCAGAGGGGGGGGCGCAGACAATGAGCAGTTCTTC. Translating it yields CASSRGGGADNEQFF. Using reference TRBV7-9 and TRBJ2-1 for the parts outside the CDR3, the full variable domain is DTGVSQNPRHKITKRGQNVTFRCDPISEHNRLYWYRQTLGQGPEFLTYFQNEAQLEKSRLLSDRFSAERPKGSFSTLEIQRTEQGDSAMYLCASSRGGGADNEQFFGPGTRLTVL.

This clone has just one count. As DNA, the CDR3 is TGTGCCACCAGTCAAGGGAGTGGCTACGAGCAGTACGTC. Its translation is CATSQGSGYEQYV. This chain links TRBV10-3 with TRBJ2-7; D is perhaps TRBD2 (5 bases). Germline-derived CDR1 and CDR2 are ENHRY and SYGVKD. CDR3 length: 13 amino acids.

The chain uses TRBV19 and TRBJ1-1; D unresolved. The CDR3 has 12 residues. V was trimmed by 1 base and J by 8 bases, leaving 8 bases between them. Germline-derived CDR1 and CDR2 are LNHDA and SQIVND (reference sequence). The CDR3 is CASSIGRGEAFF. The CDR3 coding sequence is TGTGCCAGTAGTATAGGGAGAGGGGAAGCTTTCTTT.

The chain links TRBV11-2 to TRBJ2-7; 9 nucleotides match TRBD1. Germline loops: CDR1 SGHAT, CDR2 FQNNGV. This CDR3 spans 14 amino acids. After removal of 4 bases from V and 5 bases from J, the junction contained 6 bases not matched to a gene. The CDR3: CASSYRTGADEQYV. In DNA, the CDR3 is TGTGCCAGCAGCTACCGGACAGGGGCCGACGAGCAGTACGTC.

This rearrangement joins TRBV11-2 to TRBJ1-2; TRBD1 agrees at 9 bases. V shed 0 bases and J 8 bases; nucleotides not matched to a gene: 10. The CDR3 is 16 residues long. CDR1 is SGHAT, CDR2 FQNNGV, per germline. The CDR3 loop is CASSLDSADRGEGYTF. The CDR3 DNA reads TGTGCCAGCAGCTTAGATTCCGCGGACAGGGGTGAGGGCTACACCTTC.

The chain couples TRBV29-1 to TRBJ1-3; 9 nucleotides match TRBD1. V was clipped by 7 bases and J by 6 bases; unmatched bases: 7. The germline V gene encodes CDR1 SQVTM and CDR2 ANQGSEA. CDR3 length equals 13 residues. CDR3 sequence reads: CSAGGTGKNTIYF. The CDR3 nucleotides read TGCAGCGCGGGCGGGACAGGGAAAAACACCATATATTTT.

Turning to this clone: Germline is not matched at one junction end, which may reflect a read error. This chain connects TRBV27 to TRBJ1-2; perhaps TRBD1 as D (5 bases). Per the germline V gene, CDR1 is MNHEY and CDR2 is SMNVEV (reference sequence). The CDR3 is 14 residues long. CDR3 in DNA: TGTGCCGGCAGTTCGGGGGGAGCTAACTATGGCTACACCTTC. It yields the protein CAGSSGGANYGYTF.

The chain combines TRBV4-3 with TRBJ2-1, with 10 nucleotides matching TRBD2. This CDR3 comprises 16 residues. J was trimmed by 8 bases and V by 1 base; bases with no gene match: 8. Germline V gene sequence: CDR1 LGHNA, CDR2 YSLEER. The CDR3 here is CASSQGVLAGAYEQFF. CDR3 DNA: TGCGCCAGCAGCCAAGGAGTCCTAGCGGGAGCCTATGAGCAGTTCTTC.

The rearrangement uses TRBV4-1 and TRBJ1-2; D may be TRBD1 (6 bases). The germline V gene encodes CDR1 MGHRA and CDR2 YSYEKL. The ends were cut back, 7 bases at V and 5 bases at J, with 20 bases in the middle. The CDR3 runs to 15 residues. The CDR3 sequence: CASTVISGGAYGYTF. The CDR3, as DNA: TGCGCCAGCACCGTTATTAGTGGGGGGGCATATGGCTACACCTTC.

This clone occurred a few times. The genes are TRBV2 and TRBJ2-3; 8 bases are a match to TRBD2. The germline CDR1 and CDR2 sequences are SNHLY and FYNNEI. The CDR3 sequence is 11 residues long. V lost 5 bases, J lost 9 bases, and 1 base stayed unmatched. The CDR3: CASSSGSTQYF. The CDR3, as DNA: TGTGCCAGCAGTAGCGGGAGCACGCAGTATTTT.

The chain links TRBV10-2 to TRBJ2-7; TRBD2 aligns across 10 bases. The junction had 7 bases not matched to a gene; V was cut back by 6 bases and J by 2 bases. The CDR3 contains 15 residues. Germline loops: CDR1 WSHSY, CDR2 SAAADI. The CDR3 nucleotides read TGCGCCAGCAGGGACACTAGCGGGGCCCCCTACGAGCAGTACGTC. Amino acids: CASRDTSGAPYEQYV.

As regards this clone: At one end the junction does not follow the germline gene, possibly because of a read error. The chain joins TRBV15 to TRBJ2-1, with 7 bases aligning to TRBD2. Per the germline V gene, CDR1 is LNHNV and CDR2 is YYDKDF (reference sequence). This CDR3 comprises 15 residues. In DNA form, the CDR3 reads TGTGCCACCAGCAGAAAGCGGGGAATCTACGATGAGCAGTTCTTC. Translated: CATSRKRGIYDEQFF.

CDR3 in DNA: TGTGCCAGCAGCCAATCAACCCGGCAGGGTGGCTACACCTTC. It encodes CASSQSTRQGGYTF. This chain connects TRBV14 to TRBJ1-2; D perhaps matches TRBD1 (5 bases). CDR1 is SGHDN and CDR2 is FVKESK in the germline V gene. Trimming took off 2 bases at V and 7 bases at J, with 14 bases between the two ends. The CDR3 spans 14 residues. Full variable domain (rest looked up from reference TRBV14 and TRBJ1-2): EAGVTQFPSHSVIEKGQTVTLRCDPISGHDNLYWYRRVMGKEIKFLLHFVKESKQDESGMPNNRFLAERTGGTYSTLKVQPAELEDSGVYFCASSQSTRQGGYTFGSGTRLTVV.

The chain uses TRBV11-3 and TRBJ2-2; 13 bases line up with TRBD2. V lost 5 bases and J lost 6; bases outside the gene matches: 12. Germline CDR1 and CDR2: SGHNT and YENEEA. CDR3 length: 18 residues. The CDR3 DNA follows: TGTGCCAGCAGCCTTGTGACTAGCGGGAGGACGTTGGCCGGGGAGCTGTTTTTT. Its translation: CASSLVTSGRTLAGELFF. The full variable domain, rest sourced from reference TRBV11-3 and TRBJ2-2, is EAGVVQSPRYKIIEKKQPVAFWCNPISGHNTLYWYLQNLGQGPELLIRYENEEAVDDSQLPKDRFSAERLKGVDSTLKIQPAELGDSAVYLCASSLVTSGRTLAGELFFGEGSRLTVL.

This clone was recorded a few times. The chain links TRBV27 to TRBJ1-1; D gene uncertain. Germline V lookup: CDR1 MNHEY, CDR2 SMNVEV (reference sequence). The CDR3 contains 14 residues. V was trimmed by 6 bases and J by 0 bases, leaving 11 bases between them. CDR3 coding DNA: TGTGCCAGCAGCCGAGGCCCCATGAACACTGAAGCTTTCTTT. Its translation: CASSRGPMNTEAFF.

The rearrangement uses TRBV11-2 and TRBJ2-5, with 7 bases lining up with TRBD1. CDR3 size: 16 residues. CDR1 and CDR2 from the germline V gene are SGHAT and FQNNGV. V shed 2 bases and J 3 bases; nucleotides not matched to a gene: 9. The CDR3 DNA reads as TGTGCCAGCAGCTTACAGTCCGGGACAGCCAAAGAGACCCAGTACTTC. This sequence encodes CASSLQSGTAKETQYF.

This chain uses TRBV28 with TRBJ1-1, with D perhaps matching TRBD1 (6 bases). V lost 8 bases and J 3 bases, leaving 16 bases between the germline ends. CDR3 length equals 14 residues. CDR1 is MDHEN and CDR2 is SYDVKM in the germline V gene. CDR3: CASGYRDGYTEAFF. The CDR3 DNA reads TGTGCCAGCGGCTACAGGGATGGGTACACTGAAGCTTTCTTT.

The chain recombines TRBV30 with TRBJ2-1; TRBD2 matches 10 bases. V dropped 2 bases and J dropped 8; count of bases not matched to a gene: 6. From germline, CDR1 is GTSNPN and CDR2 SVGIG (reference sequence). The CDR3 consists of 14 residues. The CDR3 region has the DNA TGTGCCTGGAGTCCCCCTAGCGGGAGATATGAGCAGTTCTTC. Translating gives CAWSPPSGRYEQFF.

This clone occurred once. The gene calls are TRBV19 and TRBJ2-5, with 9 bases fitting TRBD1. The CDR3 runs 15 residues. Germline-derived CDR1 and CDR2 are LNHDA and SQIVND (reference sequence). The V segment lost 7 bases and the J segment 1 base; nucleotides outside the gene matches: 7. Written as DNA, the CDR3 is TGTGCCAGTACCACAACAGGGGGCTCCCAAGAGACCCAGTACTTC. It yields the protein CASTTTGGSQETQYF.

This clone showed up just once. The rearrangement joins TRBV7-6 to TRBJ1-4; TRBD1 matches at 7 bases. The germline V gene encodes CDR1 SGHVS and CDR2 FNYEAQ. The CDR3 is made up of 17 amino acids. J was trimmed by 0 bases and V by 1 base; bases with no gene match: 5. The CDR3 DNA reads as TGTGCCAGCAGCTTAGGGGACAGACTACCAACTAATGAAAAACTGTTTTTT. It is translated as CASSLGDRLPTNEKLFF.

In this sample, this clone turned up a few times. The chain is built from TRBV6-5 and TRBJ1-1; TRBD1 agrees at 11 bases. V dropped 2 bases and J dropped 3; count of bases not matched to a gene: 2. Germline V gives CDR1 MNHEY, CDR2 SVGAGI. The CDR3 sequence is 15 residues long. The chain's CDR3 is CASSYGDRGYTEAFF. CDR3 in DNA: TGTGCCAGCAGTTACGGGGACAGGGGGTACACTGAAGCTTTCTTT.

The chain joins TRBV29-1 to TRBJ2-1, with TRBD2 matching 15 bases. V trimming: 4 bases; J trimming: 8 bases; junction bases outside the gene matches: 12. In germline, CDR1 is SQVTM, CDR2 ANQGSEA. This CDR3 is 17 amino acids long. The CDR3 DNA sequence: TGCAGCGTTGGTGGCAGGACTAGCGGGAGGGTTCTCCATGAGCAGTTCTTC. Encoded protein: CSVGGRTSGRVLHEQFF.